A single sample gave rise to the 26 T cell receptor beta chains below, sequenced in a study of regulatory T cells in long-lasting Graves disease. Sample time point: newly diagnosed GD, antithyroid drugs for less than 3 months. With RNA extracted from PBMCs as input, the TCR library was made. For TCR beta, libraries came from iRepertoire HTBI primers and Arm-PCR of CDR3 regions. TCRdb reprocessed the multiplex PCR reads with MiXCR, giving one entry per CDR3 protein. The table shows some 330,000 distinct CDR3 sequences, with approximately 12% occurring only once. Separately, the same data were catalogued under a study of T cells in Graves' hyperthyroidism and ophthalmopathy.

The specimen comprised peripheral blood mononuclear cells (PBMCs), sampled at new diagnosis, from a patient treated with antithyroid drugs. Receptors were obtained from a woman between 18 and 29 years old with Graves disease.

This clonotype was seen many times. The V call is TRBV28, the J call TRBJ2-7; D may be TRBD2 (6 bases). Germline V lookup: CDR1 MDHEN, CDR2 SYDVKM. V was pared by 3 bases and J by 0 bases, with 18 bases between. The CDR3 totals 17 residues. CDR3 loop: CASSFGVNRRDSYEQYF. The CDR3 region has the DNA TGTGCCAGCAGTTTTGGCGTGAATCGGCGGGACTCCTACGAGCAGTACTTC.

A word on this clonotype: Only one base separates this from a far larger clonotype, so it likely reflects a read error. The rearrangement uses TRBV7-8 and TRBJ2-7, with D uncertain. The CDR3 loop spans 14 amino acids. Germline V gives CDR1 SGHVS, CDR2 FQNEAQ. Written as DNA, the CDR3 is TGTGCCAGCAGCCACACTTTAAGCTCCTACGAGCGGTACGTC. Protein sequence: CASSHTLSSYERYV.

The table lists this clonotype with many counts. The chain employs TRBV20-1 and TRBJ1-4; TRBD1 matches 9 bases. The CDR3 loop spans 16 amino acids. In germline, CDR1 is DFQATT, CDR2 SNEGSKA (reference sequence). The V and J ends lost 6 bases and 1 base, in that order; junction bases with no gene match: 9. The CDR3, as DNA: TGCAGTGCATCCGGGACAGGGACGGGAACTAATGAAAAACTGTTTTTT. This translates into CSASGTGTGTNEKLFF.

This clonotype was picked up many times. The rearrangement uses TRBV2 and TRBJ1-5; the D is unclear. The germline V gene encodes CDR1 SNHLY and CDR2 FYNNEI. V lost 5 bases and J 6 bases, leaving 17 bases between the germline ends. The CDR3 loop spans 15 amino acids. CDR3 sequence (DNA): TGTGCCAGCAGTCCCCGAGGACGGTTAGCTCAGCCCCAGCATTTT. Protein product: CASSPRGRLAQPQHF. Full variable domain (missing parts from reference TRBV2 and TRBJ1-5): EPEVTQTPSHQVTQMGQEVILRCVPISNHLYFYWYRQILGQKVEFLVSFYNNEISEKSEIFDDQFSVERPDGSNFTLKIRSTKLEDSAMYFCASSPRGRLAQPQHFGDGTRLSIL.

The sample holds many counts of this clonotype. A much larger clone differs from this one at a single base, so this may be a read error. CDR3 nucleotide sequence: TGTGCCAGCAGCAAGGGGAACACTGAAGCTTTCTTT. This encodes CASSKGNTEAFF. The chain is built from TRBV9 and TRBJ1-1, with D hard to call. This CDR3 contains 12 residues. V was shortened by 4 bases and J by 1 base, with 5 bases between the two germline ends. Germline lookup yields CDR1 SGDLS and CDR2 YYNGEE.

This clonotype was found many times. The chain is built from TRBV10-3 and TRBJ2-2, with D unclear. V was cut by 7 bases and J by 5 bases, with 17 bases left in between. CDR3 length equals 15 residues. Per germline, CDR1 ENHRY and CDR2 SYGVKD. The CDR3 spells CAIKPENTATGELFF. CDR3 coding DNA: TGTGCCATCAAACCCGAAAACACGGCGACCGGGGAGCTGTTTTTT.

The chain uses TRBV20-1 and TRBJ2-1; TRBD2 aligns across 9 bases. The V segment lost 1 base and the J segment 7 bases; nucleotides outside the gene matches: 11. The length of the CDR3 is 16 residues. Germline V gives CDR1 DFQATT, CDR2 SNEGSKA (reference sequence). The CDR3 here is CSARVSLSGRKNEQFF. CDR3 nucleotides: TGCAGTGCTAGAGTAAGCTTAAGCGGGAGGAAAAATGAGCAGTTCTTC.

The CDR3 sequence is CASSDLGETQYF. The CDR3 DNA sequence: TGCGCCAGCAGTGACCTTGGGGAGACCCAGTACTTC. This sequence joins TRBV10-2 and TRBJ2-5; D remains unclear. The germline gives CDR1 WSHSY, CDR2 SAAADI. The length of the CDR3 is 12 residues. The ends were cut back, 3 bases at V and 5 bases at J, with 7 bases in the middle.

This clonotype occurred many times. The chain links TRBV12-3 or TRBV12-4 to TRBJ1-4, with D unclear. The CDR3 contains 14 residues. V was clipped by 3 bases and J by 8 bases, with 13 bases between them. The CDR3 loop reads CASSFLLGREKLFF. CDR3 DNA sequence: TGTGCCAGCAGTTTTCTCTTAGGGAGGGAAAAACTGTTTTTT.

Many counts were recorded for this clonotype. The gene calls are TRBV18 and TRBJ1-1; D unclear. The CDR3 totals 14 residues. V gave up 3 bases and J gave up 5 bases, with 13 bases separating them. The germline V gene has CDR1 KGHSH and CDR2 LQKENI. CDR3 in DNA: TGTGCCAGCTCACCGGGGTTAGTAGGAACTGAAGCTTTCTTT. This codes for CASSPGLVGTEAFF. Together with reference TRBV18 and TRBJ1-1, the CDR3 gives the full variable domain: NAGVMQNPRHLVRRRGQEARLRCSPMKGHSHVYWYRQLPEEGLKFMVYLQKENIIDESGMPKERFSAEFPKEGPSILRIQQVVRGDSAAYFCASSPGLVGTEAFFGQGTRLTVV.

Ten or more counts support this clonotype. V gene TRBV11-2 combines with J gene TRBJ2-1, with D tentatively TRBD1 (6 bases). The germline V gene encodes CDR1 SGHAT and CDR2 FQNNGV. Trimming took off 5 bases at V and 2 bases at J, with 22 bases between the two ends. This CDR3 is built from 18 residues. CDR3 protein: CASSPQGAGAKPYNEQFF. In DNA, the CDR3 is TGTGCCAGCAGCCCCCAAGGGGCAGGGGCGAAACCCTACAATGAGCAGTTCTTC.

The J gene is TRBJ2-1, the V gene TRBV19, with D possibly TRBD2 on 5 matching bases. The germline V gene encodes CDR1 LNHDA and CDR2 SQIVND (reference sequence). V lost 2 bases, J lost 8 bases, and 22 bases lay in between. There are 17 residues in the CDR3. In DNA form, the CDR3 reads TGTGCCAGTAGTATAATCGGAGGCTACCCCTTTAGGGATGAGCAGTTCTTC. This codes for CASSIIGGYPFRDEQFF.

This clonotype has ten or more counts. The chain is built from TRBV28 and TRBJ2-7; D could derive from TRBD1 or TRBD2 (6 bases each). The length of the CDR3 is 13 residues. The V end lost 7 bases, the J end lost 6 bases, and 16 bases lay between the germline ends. CDR1 is MDHEN, CDR2 SYDVKM, per germline. The CDR3 DNA reads as TGTGCCAGCACTGAGGGGGGTCCTGTCGAGCAGTACTTC. It is translated as CASTEGGPVEQYF.

A few counts support this clonotype. V and J are TRBV29-1 and TRBJ2-5, with a possible D match to TRBD2 (5 bases). The V gene lost 5 bases and the J gene lost 1 base, with 14 bases spanning the gap. The CDR3 consists of 14 residues. Germline values: CDR1 SQVTM, CDR2 ANQGSEA. CDR3 residues: CSVRPGLPQETQYF. CDR3 nucleotide sequence: TGCAGCGTTCGCCCCGGACTCCCCCAAGAGACCCAGTACTTC.

The rearrangement uses TRBV18 and TRBJ2-7; possibly TRBD1 for D (6 bases). Trimming pared 0 bases from V and 0 bases from J, leaving 9 bases between. The CDR3 is made up of 15 amino acids. Germline values: CDR1 KGHSH, CDR2 LQKENI. CDR3 sequence: CASSPPNRDSYEQYF. CDR3 nucleotide sequence: TGTGCCAGCTCACCACCAAACAGGGACTCCTACGAGCAGTACTTC.

This clonotype was detected many times. The chain combines TRBV20-1 with TRBJ2-7, with unresolved D. CDR1 is DFQATT and CDR2 is SNEGSKA in the germline V gene (reference sequence). Trimming removed 5 bases from V and 2 bases from J, with 16 bases in between. The CDR3 spans 14 residues. The CDR3 bases are TGCAGTGCTCAAAAATGGGTGACCACCTACGAGCAGTACTTC. This sequence encodes CSAQKWVTTYEQYF.

Worth noting for this clonotype: One base away lies a much larger clone, so this may be a sequencing read error. The chain joins TRBV20-1 to TRBJ2-1; TRBD2 aligns across 8 bases. CDR3 length: 13 residues. Germline CDR1 is DFQATT and CDR2 is SNEGSKA (reference sequence). J was trimmed by 2 bases and V by 3 bases; bases with no gene match: 0. Here the CDR3 DNA reads TGCAGTGCTAGCGGGAGGGCCTACAATGAGCAGTTCTTC. It encodes CSASGRAYNEQFF.

The CDR3 DNA is TGTGCCACCAGTGACCCCGCGGGGGCGACTGGGGCCAACGTCCTGACTTTC. Its protein is CATSDPAGATGANVLTF. The chain combines TRBV24-1 with TRBJ2-6; tentatively, D is TRBD2 (7 bases). The CDR3 runs to 17 residues. The germline CDR1 and CDR2 sequences are KGHDR and SFDVKD. The V end was cut by 4 bases, the J end by 2 bases, with 14 bases between.

This clonotype was seen at least ten times. The rearrangement links TRBV18 to TRBJ1-2; D is uncertain. Germline values: CDR1 KGHSH, CDR2 LQKENI. V was clipped by 3 bases and J by 0 bases, with 11 bases between them. This CDR3 is built from 15 residues. CDR3 nucleotide sequence: TGTGCCAGCTCACCGACTACAGCAGCTAACTATGGCTACACCTTC. This encodes CASSPTTAANYGYTF.

The chain couples TRBV20-1 to TRBJ2-3; D is tentatively TRBD1 or TRBD2 (5 bases each). Trimming left V 1 base short and J 3 bases short, with 11 bases between. CDR1 is DFQATT, CDR2 SNEGSKA, per germline (reference sequence). The CDR3 runs 14 residues. CDR3 coding DNA: TGCAGTGCTAGAGGATGGGGCGGGACAGATACGCAGTATTTT. Its translation: CSARGWGGTDTQYF.

The chain is built from TRBV6-2 or TRBV6-3 and TRBJ1-1, with D unclear. Trimming left V 4 bases short and J 8 bases short, with 11 bases between. CDR3 length equals 12 residues. Germline V gives CDR1 MNHEY, CDR2 SVGEGT. The CDR3 bases are TGTGCCAGCAGTTCCGTCACTCCGGAAGCTTTCTTT. Translated, it gives CASSSVTPEAFF.

The gene calls are TRBV12-3 or TRBV12-4 and TRBJ2-7; no clear D gene. This CDR3 has 10 amino acids. V was trimmed by 5 bases and J by 4 bases, leaving 3 bases between them. The CDR3 reads CASSGYEQYV. The CDR3 DNA is TGTGCCAGCAGTGGTTACGAGCAGTACGTC.

This clonotype came up many times. The V and J genes are TRBV10-3 and TRBJ2-3; a weak D match, TRBD1 (5 bases). The CDR3 spans 14 residues. The ends were cut back, 6 bases at V and 2 bases at J, with 12 bases in the middle. Germline V gives CDR1 ENHRY, CDR2 SYGVKD. The CDR3 spells CAISDRGLTDTQYF. Here the CDR3 DNA reads TGTGCCATCAGCGACAGAGGTCTCACAGATACGCAGTATTTT.

This clonotype was picked up many times. V is TRBV20-1 and J is TRBJ1-1; 7 nucleotides match TRBD1. With 1 base clipped from V and 1 base from J, the junction kept 3 bases outside the gene matches. Germline V gene lookup returns CDR1 DFQATT and CDR2 SNEGSKA (reference sequence). This CDR3 region has 14 residues. CDR3 amino acids: CSARATGSNTEAFF. In DNA, the CDR3 is TGCAGTGCTAGAGCGACAGGGTCGAACACTGAAGCTTTCTTT.

This clonotype was observed at least ten times. The CDR3 sequence is CSALVPGLVREQYF. CDR3 in DNA: TGCAGTGCCCTAGTACCGGGACTAGTTCGCGAGCAGTACTTC. The chain carries TRBV20-1 and TRBJ2-7, with TRBD2 matching over 8 bases. Germline V gene sequence: CDR1 DFQATT, CDR2 SNEGSKA (reference sequence). The CDR3 has 14 residues. V was clipped by 6 bases and J by 6 bases; unmatched bases: 13.

This clonotype was recorded many times. V is TRBV6-2 or TRBV6-3 and J is TRBJ2-7; 10 nucleotides line up with TRBD2. Per the germline V gene, CDR1 is MNHEY and CDR2 is SVGEGT. V gave up 4 bases and J gave up 6 bases; unmatched junction bases: 12. This CDR3 has 16 amino acids. In nucleotides, the CDR3 is TGTGCCAGCAGTTCCCCCCTAGCGGGGGCTGGAGGCGAGCAGTACGTC. It codes for CASSSPLAGAGGEQYV.